This is a list of T cell receptor beta chains from one sample in a study of blood T cell repertoires in COVID-19. Measured with immunoSEQ multiplex PCR; TCRdb has only the in-frame clones, and not every one. The sample records around 250,000 clones, 86% being singletons. Sequences were obtained from peripheral blood. All receptors derive from a man aged 35-49 years with active or convalescent COVID-19. CDR3s include the opening cysteine and the closing phenylalanine or tryptophan. The D gene is left open where the match is weak. The size field is filled for only some rows; it gives once, few, many or a size class.

d_call	clone_size	v_call	j_call	cdr3_aa	cdr3_nt
-	-	TRBV7-6	TRBJ2-6	CASSLEAGLAFSGANVLTF	TGTGCCAGCAGCTTAGAGGCGGGCCTAGCTTTCTCTGGGGCCAACGTCCTGACTTTC
TRBD2	-	TRBV14	TRBJ2-7	CASSLDWGLATREQYF	TGTGCCAGCAGCCTCGATTGGGGACTAGCGACACGGGAGCAGTACTTC
TRBD2	-	TRBV18	TRBJ2-3	CASSPPGLAGGNTDTQYF	TGTGCCAGCTCACCCCCCGGACTAGCGGGAGGGAACACAGATACGCAGTATTTT
TRBD1	-	TRBV4-2	TRBJ2-2	CASSRDRRANTGELFF	TGTGCCAGCAGCCGGGACAGGAGGGCGAACACCGGGGAGCTGTTTTTT
TRBD1	-	TRBV28	TRBJ1-1	CASSLWDRGYTEAFF	TGTGCCAGCAGTTTGTGGGACAGGGGGTACACTGAAGCTTTCTTT
TRBD2	-	TRBV9	TRBJ2-5	CASTSGGGYQETQYF	TGTGCCAGCACGTCGGGAGGGGGGTACCAAGAGACCCAGTACTTC
-	-	TRBV11-2	TRBJ1-5	CASSTGRDQPQHF	TGTGCCAGCAGTACAGGGCGGGATCAGCCCCAGCATTTT
TRBD2	-	TRBV28	TRBJ2-7	CASSSGGRDEQYF	TGTGCCAGCAGCTCCGGCGGGAGGGACGAGCAGTACTTC
TRBD2	-	TRBV10-3	TRBJ2-5	CAISDYSGGAGETQYF	TGTGCCATCAGTGATTACAGCGGGGGGGCCGGAGAGACCCAGTACTTC
TRBD1	-	TRBV5-1	TRBJ1-1	CASSLDGQGGTEAFF	TGCGCCAGCAGCTTGGACGGACAGGGGGGCACTGAAGCTTTCTTT
-	-	TRBV2	TRBJ1-5	CASSLQDTGQPQHF	TGTGCCAGCAGTCTCCAGGATACAGGGCAGCCCCAGCATTTT
-	-	TRBV7-9	TRBJ1-4	CASSTSPRVPGKLFF	TGTGCCAGCAGCACGAGCCCCAGGGTACCGGGAAAACTGTTTTTT
-	-	TRBV18	TRBJ2-3	CASSLRSTDTQYF	TGTGCCAGCTCACTCCGGTCCACAGATACGCAGTATTTT
TRBD2	-	TRBV24-1	TRBJ2-1	CATSGRTLAGQSGKGQFF	TGTGCCACCAGTGGCCGTACGCTAGCGGGACAATCCGGGAAGGGGCAGTTCTTC
-	-	TRBV7-2	TRBJ1-2	CASSLFLGLGYGYTF	TGTGCCAGCAGCTTATTCCTGGGGCTGGGGTATGGCTACACCTTC
-	-	TRBV6-5	TRBJ2-7	CASTKPGLGGNQYF	TGTGCCAGCACCAAACCGGGACTAGGGGGCAACCAGTACTTC
-	-	TRBV5-6	TRBJ2-5	CASSLAAGQLQETQYF	TGTGCCAGCAGCTTGGCGGCGGGCCAATTACAAGAGACCCAGTACTTC
-	-	TRBV5-1	TRBJ2-1	CASSLGPDSHIRNEQFF	TGCGCCAGCAGCTTAGGTCCCGACAGCCATATACGCAATGAGCAGTTCTTC
-	once	TRBV6-5	TRBJ1-2	CASSLPGRGNYGYTF	TGTGCCAGCAGCCTCCCAGGGAGGGGTAACTATGGCTACACCTTC
TRBD1	-	TRBV27	TRBJ2-6	CASTTGGYSGANVLTF	TGTGCCAGTACCACAGGGGGCTATTCTGGGGCCAACGTCCTGACTTTC
-	-	TRBV10-2	TRBJ2-3	CASKTGDTDTQYF	TGCGCCAGCAAGACAGGCGACACAGATACGCAGTATTTT
TRBD2	-	TRBV5-1	TRBJ2-3	CASSGLAGEISTDTQYF	TGCGCCAGCTCGGGACTAGCGGGGGAGATTTCCACAGATACGCAGTATTTT
TRBD2	once	TRBV5-1	TRBJ2-5	CASSLAQRGDQETQYF	TGCGCCAGCAGCTTGGCCCAGCGGGGGGACCAAGAGACCCAGTACTTC
TRBD1	once	TRBV4-1	TRBJ1-4	CASSQGQGANIYEKLFF	TGCGCCAGCAGCCAAGGACAGGGGGCTAATATCTATGAAAAACTGTTTTTT
-	-	TRBV19	TRBJ1-2	CASSNVDNLNYGYTF	TGTGCCAGTAGTAACGTGGACAACCTCAACTATGGCTACACCTTC
TRBD1	-	TRBV6-1	TRBJ1-1	CASSEVGQGVTEAFF	TGTGCCAGCAGTGAAGTTGGGCAGGGGGTAACTGAAGCTTTCTTT
-	few	TRBV29-1	TRBJ1-2	CSVGARRTNYGYTF	TGCAGCGTTGGGGCCCGTAGGACAAACTATGGCTACACCTTC
TRBD1	-	TRBV28	TRBJ2-7	CASSLAGDRVYEQYF	TGTGCCAGCAGTCTGGCTGGGGACAGGGTATACGAGCAGTACTTC
TRBD2	-	TRBV20-1	TRBJ2-1	CSASSGGYNEQFF	TGCAGTGCTAGTTCGGGAGGCTACAATGAGCAGTTCTTC
-	-	TRBV3-1/TRBV3-2	TRBJ1-6	CASSQGRGNSPLHF	TGTGCCAGCAGCCAAGGTCGAGGGAATTCACCCCTCCACTTT
TRBD1	-	TRBV3-1/TRBV3-2	TRBJ2-1	CASTPMLGTGKDEQFF	TGTGCCAGCACCCCAATGCTGGGGACAGGGAAAGATGAGCAGTTCTTC
TRBD1	-	TRBV5-4	TRBJ1-4	CASSLQGAATEKLFF	TGTGCCAGCAGCTTACAGGGGGCGGCGACGGAAAAACTGTTTTTT
TRBD2	-	TRBV4-2	TRBJ2-2	CASSQNAGGGLLGSTGELFF	TGTGCCAGCAGCCAAAACGCGGGGGGCGGCCTTCTTGGATCCACCGGGGAGCTGTTTTTT
TRBD1	-	TRBV25-1	TRBJ2-3	CASSLYGQGQVSTDTQYF	TGTGCCAGCAGTCTCTACGGCCAAGGACAGGTTAGCACAGATACGCAGTATTTT
-	-	TRBV27	TRBJ2-7	CASSLSQGLRQYF	TGTGCCAGCAGTTTGTCTCAGGGCTTAAGGCAGTACTTC
-	-	TRBV6-1	TRBJ1-4	CASSNKPDSEKLFF	TGTGCCAGCAGTAACAAACCGGACAGTGAAAAACTGTTTTTT
-	few	TRBV16	TRBJ1-4	CASSLDGGNEKLFF	TGTGCCAGCAGCTTGGACGGGGGTAATGAAAAACTGTTTTTT
TRBD2	-	TRBV5-1	TRBJ2-3	CASSVAGENTDTQYF	TGCGCCAGCAGTGTAGCGGGGGAGAACACAGATACGCAGTATTTT
TRBD1	-	TRBV11-3	TRBJ1-1	CASSYRGDTEAFF	TGTGCCAGCAGTTACAGGGGCGACACTGAAGCTTTCTTT
TRBD2	-	TRBV5-4	TRBJ2-3	CASSFLASGGADTQYF	TGTGCCAGCAGCTTCCTGGCCTCGGGGGGGGCAGATACGCAGTATTTT
-	-	TRBV10-1	TRBJ1-1	CASSRGVDTEAFF	TGCGCCAGCTCCCGGGGGGTCGACACTGAAGCTTTCTTT
-	-	TRBV7-9	TRBJ1-6	CASSPGPSGEKSPLHF	TGTGCCAGCAGCCCCGGGCCCTCGGGGGAAAAGTCACCCCTCCACTTT
TRBD1	-	TRBV28	TRBJ1-1	CASSQQGGANTEAFF	TGTGCCAGCAGTCAACAGGGGGGGGCTAACACTGAAGCTTTCTTT
-	-	TRBV19	TRBJ2-1	CASTPGRASYNEQFF	TGTGCCAGTACCCCCGGCAGGGCCTCCTACAATGAGCAGTTCTTC
-	-	TRBV6-1	TRBJ2-7	CASSEEFITASYEQYF	TGTGCCAGCAGTGAAGAGTTCATAACAGCCTCCTACGAGCAGTACTTC